Listed below are T cell receptor beta chains from one sample, sequenced in a study of blood T cell repertoires in COVID-19. Sequenced by immunoSEQ multiplex PCR; TCRdb stores in-frame clones only, minus some. This sample has 250,000 to 350,000 clones, with about 89% found just once. The material sequenced was peripheral blood. The origin of the receptors is a woman in her sixties or seventies with acute or convalescent COVID-19. Each CDR3 is given with its conserved first and last residue. Fields, in order: V gene, D gene, clone size, J gene, CDR3 protein, CDR3 DNA. A D gene is named only where the DNA matches it firmly. Part of the rows lack a size; the others show once, few, many or a class for expanded clones.

TRBV5-1	NA	NA	TRBJ2-1	CASRFGTSNSYNEQFF	TGCGCCAGCAGATTCGGGACATCTAACTCCTACAATGAGCAGTTCTTC
TRBV6-5	NA	NA	TRBJ1-3	CASSRNSISGNTIYF	TGTGCCAGCAGCCGCAACAGTATCTCTGGAAACACCATATATTTT
TRBV30	TRBD1	once	TRBJ1-3	CAWSSPGTGNSGNTIYF	TGTGCCTGGAGTTCCCCCGGGACAGGGAATTCTGGAAACACCATATATTTT
TRBV19	TRBD1	NA	TRBJ2-5	CASSADRGRETQYF	TGTGCCAGTAGTGCGGACAGGGGTCGAGAGACCCAGTACTTC
TRBV7-9	NA	NA	TRBJ1-2	CASSLDNANYGYTF	TGTGCCAGCAGTCTGGACAATGCTAACTATGGCTACACCTTC
TRBV28	TRBD2	NA	TRBJ2-1	CATEGAGGTSYNEQFF	TGTGCCACGGAAGGGGCCGGGGGGACCTCCTACAATGAGCAGTTCTTC
TRBV5-4	TRBD2	NA	TRBJ2-3	CASSTGLAGEPDTQYF	TGTGCCAGCAGCACAGGACTAGCGGGAGAACCAGATACGCAGTATTTT
TRBV5-5	NA	NA	TRBJ1-2	CASRWQGMGGYTF	TGTGCCAGCAGATGGCAGGGTATGGGTGGCTACACCTTC
TRBV9	TRBD2	NA	TRBJ2-5	CASSVVTAGVGETQYF	TGTGCCAGCAGCGTAGTCACAGCGGGAGTGGGGGAGACCCAGTACTTC
TRBV19	NA	NA	TRBJ2-7	CAGSRQGLGYEQYF	TGTGCCGGTAGTAGGCAGGGCCTTGGCTACGAGCAGTACTTC
TRBV7-2	NA	NA	TRBJ2-7	CASSFTPAGRREQYF	TGTGCCAGCAGCTTCACGCCGGCGGGCCGCCGGGAGCAGTACTTC
TRBV28	NA	once	TRBJ1-5	CASSLEQFNQPQHF	TGTGCCAGCAGTTTGGAACAGTTCAATCAGCCCCAGCATTTT
TRBV29-1	NA	NA	TRBJ2-1	CSVEDWGLSSYNEQFF	TGCAGCGTTGAAGATTGGGGGCTGAGCTCCTACAATGAGCAGTTCTTC
TRBV7-2	NA	NA	TRBJ1-2	CASSLDSGYYGYTF	TGTGCCAGCAGCTTAGATTCAGGGTACTATGGCTACACCTTC
TRBV11-2	TRBD1	NA	TRBJ1-1	CASSVFGGTGTSFF	TGTGCCAGCAGCGTCTTCGGGGGGACAGGGACGAGTTTCTTT
TRBV18	TRBD1	NA	TRBJ1-6	CASSPITGTAYNSPLHF	TGTGCCAGCTCACCAATAACCGGGACAGCCTATAATTCACCCCTCCACTTT
TRBV6-5	NA	NA	TRBJ2-7	CASSTTGRGFYEQYF	TGTGCCAGCAGTACTACAGGGAGGGGCTTTTACGAGCAGTACTTC
TRBV28	TRBD2	NA	TRBJ2-3	CASSSGGASDTQYF	TGTGCCAGCAGTAGCGGGGGGGCTTCGGATACGCAGTATTTT
TRBV29-1	NA	NA	TRBJ2-7	CSVGGLSSYEQYF	TGCAGCGTTGGAGGCTTGAGCTCCTACGAGCAGTACTTC
TRBV11-3	TRBD1	NA	TRBJ2-2	CASSLATGVSTGELFF	TGTGCCAGCAGCTTAGCGACAGGGGTTAGCACCGGGGAGCTGTTTTTT
TRBV18	NA	NA	TRBJ1-1	CASSPGATEAFF	TGTGCCAGCTCACCGGGAGCCACTGAAGCTTTCTTT
TRBV6-5	NA	NA	TRBJ2-4	CASRPRVAKNIQYF	TGTGCCAGCAGACCCAGGGTAGCCAAAAACATTCAGTACTTC
TRBV23-1	NA	NA	TRBJ1-2	CASSQSCDREDYGYTF	TGCGCCAGCAGTCAATCGTGTGACCGGGAGGACTATGGCTACACCTTC
TRBV29-1	NA	NA	TRBJ2-1	CSVEAPGTLRWWEQFF	TGCAGCGTTGAAGCTCCCGGGACTCTCCGCTGGTGGGAGCAGTTCTTC
TRBV7-6	TRBD2	NA	TRBJ2-1	CASSTRLAGQYNEQFF	TGTGCCAGCAGCACCCGACTAGCGGGACAATACAATGAGCAGTTCTTC
TRBV2	NA	NA	TRBJ1-1	CASRRTGSTEAFF	TGTGCCAGCAGAAGAACAGGGAGCACTGAAGCTTTCTTT
TRBV7-3	TRBD1	once	TRBJ2-1	CASSGGQGAYNEQFF	TGTGCCAGCAGCGGGGGACAGGGGGCTTACAATGAGCAGTTCTTC
TRBV5-1	NA	NA	TRBJ2-7	CASRKTGGGDEQYF	TGCGCCAGCAGGAAAACAGGGGGAGGGGACGAGCAGTACTTC
TRBV5-1	NA	NA	TRBJ2-1	CASSLRQYRDEQFF	TGCGCCAGCAGCCTTCGACAGTATCGCGATGAGCAGTTCTTC
TRBV18	TRBD1	once	TRBJ1-1	CASSLMTGRMNTEAFF	TGTGCCAGCTCACTAATGACAGGGCGTATGAACACTGAAGCTTTCTTT
TRBV28	TRBD2	NA	TRBJ2-7	CASSPTQAGAGPYEQYF	TGTGCCAGCAGTCCAACTCAAGCGGGAGCTGGCCCCTACGAGCAGTACTTC
TRBV12-5	NA	NA	TRBJ2-1	CASGLVTGSYNEQFF	TGTGCTAGTGGTTTGGTAACAGGGAGCTACAATGAGCAGTTCTTC
TRBV5-5	TRBD1	NA	TRBJ1-3	CASSAGQGAGNTIYF	TGTGCCAGCAGCGCGGGACAGGGGGCCGGAAACACCATATATTTT
TRBV4-2	NA	NA	TRBJ1-6	CASARGFSLDSPLHF	TGTGCCAGCGCCAGGGGTTTTTCTCTTGATTCACCCCTCCACTTT
TRBV5-1	NA	NA	TRBJ2-7	CASSASQGRSYEQYF	TGCGCCAGCAGCGCTTCTCAGGGGAGATCTTACGAGCAGTACTTC
TRBV24-1	TRBD2	NA	TRBJ2-2	CATSDYPEVGGPITGELFF	TGTGCCACCAGTGATTACCCTGAAGTGGGAGGGCCTATCACCGGGGAGCTGTTTTTT
TRBV9	TRBD2	NA	TRBJ2-2	CASSVLAGGQHTGELFF	TGTGCCAGCAGCGTCTTAGCGGGGGGGCAACACACCGGGGAGCTGTTTTTT
TRBV5-1	TRBD1	few	TRBJ2-7	CASSLEGTAGLYYEQYF	TGCGCCAGCAGCTTGGAGGGGACAGCAGGATTATACTACGAGCAGTACTTC
TRBV7-9	TRBD1	NA	TRBJ1-2	CATGQGYGYTF	TGTGCCACGGGACAGGGCTATGGCTACACCTTC
TRBV5-1	TRBD1	NA	TRBJ1-5	CASSVDRVGNQPQHF	TGCGCCAGCAGCGTAGACAGGGTCGGCAATCAGCCCCAGCATTTT
TRBV10-3	NA	NA	TRBJ1-5	CAISVNNQPQHF	TGTGCCATCAGTGTTAACAATCAGCCCCAGCATTTT
TRBV9	TRBD2	NA	TRBJ2-1	CASSVAGIAGGIHAGYNEQFF	TGTGCCAGCAGCGTAGCCGGAATAGCGGGAGGGATTCACGCGGGCTACAATGAGCAGTTCTTC
TRBV19	NA	NA	TRBJ1-5	CASSISGPQHF	TGTGCCAGTAGTATTAGCGGGCCCCAGCATTTT
TRBV5-1	NA	once	TRBJ2-3	CASSRSHRGTDTQYF	TGCGCCAGCAGCCGGTCGCACAGGGGCACAGATACGCAGTATTTT
TRBV5-1	NA	NA	TRBJ2-1	CASSLRGNWGRDNEQFF	TGCGCCAGCAGCTTGAGGGGGAATTGGGGACGGGACAATGAGCAGTTCTTC
TRBV7-7	TRBD1	NA	TRBJ2-1	CASSLEQGAYNEQFF	TGTGCCAGCAGCTTAGAACAGGGGGCTTACAATGAGCAGTTCTTC
TRBV28	NA	NA	TRBJ2-7	CASRSTGIEQYF	TGTGCCAGCAGGTCTACAGGGATCGAGCAGTACTTC
TRBV7-2	NA	NA	TRBJ1-6	CASSLRGGVNSPLHF	TGTGCCAGCAGCCTAAGAGGAGGGGTTAATTCACCCCTCCACTTT
TRBV29-1	NA	NA	TRBJ1-1	CSSDAGGPNTEAFF	TGCAGCTCAGACGCCGGGGGGCCGAACACTGAAGCTTTCTTT
TRBV18	TRBD2	NA	TRBJ2-5	CASSPVSGSVETQYF	TGTGCCAGCTCACCCGTTAGCGGGAGTGTAGAGACCCAGTACTTC
TRBV2	NA	once	TRBJ2-5	CASSVGRGLQPHF	TGTGCCAGCAGTGTGGGGCGGGGACTTCAGCCGCACTTC
TRBV6-5	NA	NA	TRBJ1-6	CASSYEGISYNSPLHF	TGTGCCAGCAGTTACGAGGGCATCTCCTATAATTCACCCCTCCACTTT
TRBV21-1	NA	NA	TRBJ1-5	CASSKGPQGGNQPQHF	TGTGCCAGCAGCAAAGGTCCCCAGGGGGGCAATCAGCCCCAGCATTTT
TRBV7-9	NA	few	TRBJ2-1	CASSLQANEQFF	TGTGCCAGCAGCTTACAAGCCAATGAGCAGTTCTTC
TRBV6-6	TRBD2	NA	TRBJ2-3	CASSYLGRGGTDTQYF	TGTGCCAGCAGTTACCTAGGGCGGGGGGGGACAGATACGCAGTATTTT
TRBV6-6	NA	once	TRBJ2-5	CASSWSQGSGETQYF	TGTGCCAGCAGTTGGTCACAGGGTTCGGGAGAGACCCAGTACTTC
TRBV13	NA	NA	TRBJ2-1	CASSDRRSSYNEQFF	TGTGCCAGCAGCGACAGACGGAGCTCCTACAATGAGCAGTTCTTC
TRBV6-2/TRBV6-3	NA	NA	TRBJ2-1	CASSPDPNSPYNEQFF	TGTGCCAGCAGCCCCGACCCCAATAGCCCCTACAATGAGCAGTTCTTC
TRBV2	NA	NA	TRBJ1-1	CASGKGLVGNTEAFF	TGTGCCAGCGGTAAGGGGTTAGTTGGGAACACTGAAGCTTTCTTT